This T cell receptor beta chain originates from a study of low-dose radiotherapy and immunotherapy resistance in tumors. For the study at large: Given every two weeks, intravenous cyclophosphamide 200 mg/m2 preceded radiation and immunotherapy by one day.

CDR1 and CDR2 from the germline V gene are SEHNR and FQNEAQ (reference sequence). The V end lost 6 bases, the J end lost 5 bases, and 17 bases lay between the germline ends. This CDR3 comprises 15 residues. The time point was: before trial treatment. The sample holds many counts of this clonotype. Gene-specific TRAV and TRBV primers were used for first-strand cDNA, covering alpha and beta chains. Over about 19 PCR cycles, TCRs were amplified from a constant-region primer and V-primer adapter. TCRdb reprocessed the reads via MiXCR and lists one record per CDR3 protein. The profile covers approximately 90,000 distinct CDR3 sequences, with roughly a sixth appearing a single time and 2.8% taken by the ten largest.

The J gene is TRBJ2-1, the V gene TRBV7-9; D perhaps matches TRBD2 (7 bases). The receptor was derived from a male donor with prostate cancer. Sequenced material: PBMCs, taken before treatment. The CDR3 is CASRVGAGAHNEQFF. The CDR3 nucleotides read TGTGCCAGCAGAGTAGGGGCGGGGGCACACAATGAGCAGTTCTTC.